A selection of T cell receptor beta chains follows, all from one sample in a study of Graves' ophthalmopathy and Graves' hyperthyroidism. TCRdb re-analysed the multiplex PCR reads in MiXCR, keeping a single row per CDR3 protein. The data contain 350,000 to 400,000 distinct CDR3 sequences, 15% to 19% of them seen just once; the ten biggest clones take up about 7%. The sequenced sample consisted of peripheral blood. The receptor set was obtained from a woman aged 18-29 years with stable Graves' hyperthyroidism. CDR3s include the opening cysteine and the closing phenylalanine or tryptophan.

CDR3aa | v_gene | len
CASTNVRPSSYNSPLHF | TRBV19 | 17
CASSSDRPITF | TRBV7-2 | 11
CASSQAGGPLEQYF | TRBV4-1 | 14
CASSQGQSPQPQHF | TRBV4-2 | 14
CASRSPGRRTEAFF | TRBV25-1 | 14
CASSGRQGKALHF | TRBV9 | 13
CAWIGGFGYGYTF | TRBV30 | 13
CASSHGQLQNYGYTF | TRBV12-3/TRBV12-4 | 15
CSVGEQTGNQPQHF | TRBV29-1 | 14
CASTATANTEAFF | TRBV19 | 13
CASSLRLRQNSNGYTF | TRBV5-8 | 16
CASSFSGVGTEAFF | TRBV12-3/TRBV12-4 | 14
CASSVGPGGTGELFF | TRBV9 | 15
CASSSMETQYF | TRBV7-2 | 11
CASSQDPMETQYF | TRBV4-2 | 13
CASSPTGISYEQYF | TRBV19 | 14
CASRLTGLNLSQHF | TRBV6-1 | 14
CASSNIVETQGYGYTF | TRBV5-8 | 16
CASSLRAETYEQYF | TRBV11-3 | 14
CSASTDRGGELFF | TRBV20-1 | 13
CASSIDPRGNSPLHF | TRBV19 | 15
CASSIDMGNYGYTF | TRBV19 | 14
CASSLQTGAPYGYTF | TRBV7-9 | 15
CASRTGARESPLHF | TRBV2 | 14
CASSLTGGEETQYF | TRBV11-2 | 14
CASRGHGLAALQETQYF | TRBV12-3/TRBV12-4 | 17
CASSVDSSYNSPLHF | TRBV9 | 15
CATSRGRRGETQYF | TRBV15 | 14
CASGDGEACF | TRBV10-2 | 10
CASRPTLSYEQYF | TRBV12-3/TRBV12-4 | 13
CASKRGRGQGMNTEAFF | TRBV19 | 17
CASSAPLTGGADGYTF | TRBV5-1 | 16
CASSFSPTSGTTNTGELFF | TRBV5-6 | 19
CASSELQGKGPQHF | TRBV6-1 | 14
CASSNQGVEQYF | TRBV5-1 | 12
CSARAGDRGLSADGYTF | TRBV20-1 | 17
CASSIASDRDYEQYF | TRBV19 | 15
CASSLGAGLDIQYF | TRBV7-9 | 14
CASSLSSGGAEQYF | TRBV11-2 | 14
CASSPPSGGQYF | TRBV6-1 | 12
CASRGEYTGELFF | TRBV6-1 | 13
CASSYGQGLETQYF | TRBV5-1 | 14
CASSLGQGLDYGYTF | TRBV5-6 | 15
CASSEMTGFSYEQYF | TRBV6-1 | 15
CASRRTENQPQHF | TRBV6-1 | 13
CASSRDKADGYTF | TRBV7-9 | 13
CASSLHLLDRDDYGYTF | TRBV11-2 | 17
CASSPTGTGEAETQYF | TRBV11-1 | 16
CASSYSDRDAQFF | TRBV6-5 | 13
CASGETGGRFGYTF | TRBV12-5 | 14
CASRPDNRQETQYF | TRBV12-3/TRBV12-4 | 14
CASGSWDTETQYF | TRBV12-5 | 13
CASSMGRLAEIYEQYF | TRBV12-3/TRBV12-4 | 16
CASTPRQGFSGNTIYF | TRBV6-5 | 16
CAISEPSRDRGDGNIQYF | TRBV10-3 | 18
CASSEEDRGAYEQYF | TRBV6-1 | 15
CASSLWTSGNTGELFF | TRBV7-6 | 16
CASRPDSHKEQYF | TRBV6-2/TRBV6-3 | 13
CASSSTSNQPQHF | TRBV6-5 | 13
CATSRVRNEGARGYTF | TRBV15 | 16